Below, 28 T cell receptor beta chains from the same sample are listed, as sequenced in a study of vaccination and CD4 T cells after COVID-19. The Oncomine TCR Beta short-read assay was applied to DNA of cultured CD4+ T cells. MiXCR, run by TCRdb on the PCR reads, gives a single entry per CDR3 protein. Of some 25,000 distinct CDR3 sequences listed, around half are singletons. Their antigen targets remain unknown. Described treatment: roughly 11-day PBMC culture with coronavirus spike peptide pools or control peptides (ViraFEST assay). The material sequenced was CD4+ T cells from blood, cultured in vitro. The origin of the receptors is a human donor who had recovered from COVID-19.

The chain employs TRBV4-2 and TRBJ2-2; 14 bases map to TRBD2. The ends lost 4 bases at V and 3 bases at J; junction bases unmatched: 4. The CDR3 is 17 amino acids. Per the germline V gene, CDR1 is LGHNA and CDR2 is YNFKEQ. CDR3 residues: CASSPGTSGSHTGELFF. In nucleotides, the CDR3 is TGTGCCAGCAGCCCCGGGACTAGCGGGAGTCACACCGGGGAGCTGTTTTTT.

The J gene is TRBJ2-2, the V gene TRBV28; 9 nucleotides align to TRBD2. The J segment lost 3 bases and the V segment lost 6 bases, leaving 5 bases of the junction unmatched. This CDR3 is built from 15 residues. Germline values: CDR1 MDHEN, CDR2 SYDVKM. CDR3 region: CASSSTSGYTGELFF. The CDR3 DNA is TGTGCCAGCAGCTCGACTAGCGGTTACACCGGGGAGCTGTTTTTT. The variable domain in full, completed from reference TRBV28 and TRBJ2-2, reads DVKVTQSSRYLVKRTGEKVFLECVQDMDHENMFWYRQDPGLGLRLIYFSYDVKMKEKGDIPEGYSVSREKKERFSLILESASTNQTSMYLCASSSTSGYTGELFFGEGSRLTVL.

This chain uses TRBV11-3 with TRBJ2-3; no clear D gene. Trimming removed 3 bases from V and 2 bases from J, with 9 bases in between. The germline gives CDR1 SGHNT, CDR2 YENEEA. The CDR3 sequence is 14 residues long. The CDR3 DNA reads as TGTGCCAGCAGCTTTGCCCAGAACACAGATACGCAGTATTTT. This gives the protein CASSFAQNTDTQYF.

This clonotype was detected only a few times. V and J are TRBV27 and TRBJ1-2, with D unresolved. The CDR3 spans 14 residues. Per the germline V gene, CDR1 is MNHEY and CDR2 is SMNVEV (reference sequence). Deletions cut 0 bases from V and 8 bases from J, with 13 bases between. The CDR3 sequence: CASSLSGRVEGYTF. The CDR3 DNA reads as TGTGCCAGCAGTTTATCGGGGAGGGTAGAGGGCTACACCTTC.

The CDR3 coding sequence is TGTGCCAGCAGCCCCTTTGGGCAAGCTTTCTTT. Its translation is CASSPFGQAFF. The chain joins TRBV7-9 to TRBJ1-1; no clear D gene. Trimming took 5 bases from V and 9 from J, leaving 10 bases between them. This CDR3 is built from 11 residues. Germline V gene lookup returns CDR1 SEHNR and CDR2 FQNEAQ (reference sequence).

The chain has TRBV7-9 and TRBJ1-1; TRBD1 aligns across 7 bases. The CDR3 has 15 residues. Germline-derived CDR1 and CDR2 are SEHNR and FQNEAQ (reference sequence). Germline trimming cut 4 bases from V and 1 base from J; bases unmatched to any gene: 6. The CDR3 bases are TGTGCCAGCAGCTCAAACAGGGGAACGAACACTGAAGCTTTCTTT. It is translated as CASSSNRGTNTEAFF.

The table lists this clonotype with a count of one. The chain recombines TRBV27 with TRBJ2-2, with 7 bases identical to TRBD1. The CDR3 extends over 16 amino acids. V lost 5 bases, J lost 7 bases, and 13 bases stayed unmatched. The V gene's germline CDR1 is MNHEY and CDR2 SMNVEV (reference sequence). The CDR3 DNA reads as TGTGCCAGCAGTCGACGGACAGGTCGAGCTAGCGGGGAGCTGTTTTTT. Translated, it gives CASSRRTGRASGELFF.

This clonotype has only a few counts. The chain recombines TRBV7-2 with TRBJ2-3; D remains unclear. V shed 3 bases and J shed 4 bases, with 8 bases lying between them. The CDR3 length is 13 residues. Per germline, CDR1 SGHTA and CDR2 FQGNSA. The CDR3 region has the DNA TGTGCCAGCAGCTTTGGAATTTCAGATACGCAGTATTTT. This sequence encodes CASSFGISDTQYF.

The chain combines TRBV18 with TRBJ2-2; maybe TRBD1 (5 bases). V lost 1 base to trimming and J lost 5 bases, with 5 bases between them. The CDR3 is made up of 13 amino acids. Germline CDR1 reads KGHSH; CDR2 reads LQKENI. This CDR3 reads CASSPQGTGELFF. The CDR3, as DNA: TGTGCCAGCTCACCACAGGGGACCGGGGAGCTGTTTTTT.

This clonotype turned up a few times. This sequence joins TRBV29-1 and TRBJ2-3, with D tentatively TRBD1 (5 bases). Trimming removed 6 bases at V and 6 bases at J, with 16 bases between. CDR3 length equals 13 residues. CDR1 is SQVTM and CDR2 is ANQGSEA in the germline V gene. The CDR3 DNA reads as TGCAGCGTCAATCAGTGGACATCGGATACGCAGTATTTT. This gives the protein CSVNQWTSDTQYF.

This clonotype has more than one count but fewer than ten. Written as DNA, the CDR3 is TGTGCCAGCAGTTTCCGGTCATATGGCTACACCTTC. As protein: CASSFRSYGYTF. The chain couples TRBV12-3 or TRBV12-4 to TRBJ1-2, with D uncertain. The length of the CDR3 is 12 residues. V gave up 3 bases and J gave up 5 bases, with 7 bases separating them.

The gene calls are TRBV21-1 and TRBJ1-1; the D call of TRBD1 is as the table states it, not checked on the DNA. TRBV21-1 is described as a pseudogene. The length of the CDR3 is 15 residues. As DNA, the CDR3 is TGTGCCAGCAGCAAAGCAGGGGGGGTGAACACTGAAGCTTTCTTT. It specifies CASSKAGGVNTEAFF.

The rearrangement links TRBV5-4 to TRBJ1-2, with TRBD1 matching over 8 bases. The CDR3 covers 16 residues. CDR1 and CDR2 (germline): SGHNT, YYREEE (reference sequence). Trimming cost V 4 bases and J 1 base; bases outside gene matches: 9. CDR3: CASSEGPTGVNYGYTF. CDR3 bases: TGTGCCAGCAGCGAAGGACCGACAGGGGTTAACTATGGCTACACCTTC.

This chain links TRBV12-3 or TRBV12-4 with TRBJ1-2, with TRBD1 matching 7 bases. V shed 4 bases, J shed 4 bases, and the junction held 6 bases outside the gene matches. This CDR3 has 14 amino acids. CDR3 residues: CASSSPRDSYGYTF. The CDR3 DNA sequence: TGTGCCAGCAGTTCCCCCCGGGACAGCTATGGCTACACCTTC.

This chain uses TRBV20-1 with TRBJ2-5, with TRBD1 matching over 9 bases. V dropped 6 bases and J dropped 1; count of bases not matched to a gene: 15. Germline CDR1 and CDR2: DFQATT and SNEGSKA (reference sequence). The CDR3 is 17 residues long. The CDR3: CSATGTGLSQFQETQYF. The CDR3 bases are TGCAGTGCGACCGGGACAGGGCTTTCCCAATTCCAAGAGACCCAGTACTTC.

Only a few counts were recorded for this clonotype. Here the CDR3 DNA reads TGTGCCAGCAGTGGCCAACAGGGGGGCTATGGCTACACCTTC. The encoded protein is CASSGQQGGYGYTF. This chain links TRBV6-1 with TRBJ1-2; 8 bases match TRBD1. CDR1 and CDR2 from the germline V gene are MNHNS and SASEGT. The CDR3 is 14 amino acids. With 4 bases clipped from V and 4 bases from J, the junction kept 5 bases outside the gene matches.

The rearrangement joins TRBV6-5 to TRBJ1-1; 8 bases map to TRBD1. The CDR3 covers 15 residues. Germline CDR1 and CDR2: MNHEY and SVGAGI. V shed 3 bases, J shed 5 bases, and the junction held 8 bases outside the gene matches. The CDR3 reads CASSYSQGARTEAFF. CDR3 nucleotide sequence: TGTGCCAGCAGTTATTCCCAGGGGGCGAGGACTGAAGCTTTCTTT.

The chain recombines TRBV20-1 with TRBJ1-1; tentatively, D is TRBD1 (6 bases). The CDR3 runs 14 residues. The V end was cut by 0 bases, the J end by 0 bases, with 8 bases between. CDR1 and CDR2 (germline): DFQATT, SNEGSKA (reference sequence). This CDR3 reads CSAREGHLNTEAFF. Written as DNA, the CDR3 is TGCAGTGCTAGAGAGGGACACCTGAACACTGAAGCTTTCTTT.

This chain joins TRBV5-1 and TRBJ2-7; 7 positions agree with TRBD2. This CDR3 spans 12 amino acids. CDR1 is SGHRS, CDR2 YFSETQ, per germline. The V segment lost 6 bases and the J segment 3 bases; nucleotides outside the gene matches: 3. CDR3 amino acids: CASKREGYEQYF. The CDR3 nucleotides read TGCGCCAGCAAAAGGGAGGGCTACGAGCAGTACTTC.

The CDR3 sequence: CASSYSGARGQYF. The CDR3 DNA reads as TGTGCCAGCAGTTACTCGGGCGCGCGAGGCCAGTACTTC. The chain has TRBV6-5 and TRBJ2-7; no clear D. There are 13 residues in the CDR3. Trimming cost V 0 bases and J 10 bases, with 13 bases left between them. Germline V gene lookup returns CDR1 MNHEY and CDR2 SVGAGI.

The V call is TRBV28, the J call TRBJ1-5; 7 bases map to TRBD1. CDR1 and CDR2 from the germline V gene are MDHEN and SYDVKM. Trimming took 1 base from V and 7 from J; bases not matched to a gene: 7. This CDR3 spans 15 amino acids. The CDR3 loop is CASSLFTRGVQPQHF. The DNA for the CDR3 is TGTGCCAGCAGTTTATTTACCAGGGGGGTGCAGCCCCAGCATTTT.

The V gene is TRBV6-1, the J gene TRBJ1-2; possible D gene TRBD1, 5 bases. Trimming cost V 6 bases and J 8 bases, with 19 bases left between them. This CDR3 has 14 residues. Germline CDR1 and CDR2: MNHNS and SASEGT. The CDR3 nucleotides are TGTGCCAGCAGCCAGGACCAAAGGGGTGGCGGCTACACCTTC. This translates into CASSQDQRGGGYTF.

The CDR3 reads CASSPTTLGETQYF. The CDR3 DNA reads TGTGCCAGCAGTCCCACAACCCTGGGGGAGACCCAGTACTTC. The chain couples TRBV12-3 or TRBV12-4 to TRBJ2-5; D remains unclear. V was pared by 5 bases and J by 5 bases, with 15 bases between. The CDR3 sequence is 14 residues long.

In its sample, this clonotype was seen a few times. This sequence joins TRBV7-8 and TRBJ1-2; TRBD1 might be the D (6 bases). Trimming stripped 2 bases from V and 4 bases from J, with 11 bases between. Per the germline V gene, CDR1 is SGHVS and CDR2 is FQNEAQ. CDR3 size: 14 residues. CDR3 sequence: CASSLLTGSYGYTF. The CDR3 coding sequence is TGTGCCAGCAGCTTACTTACAGGGAGCTATGGCTACACCTTC.

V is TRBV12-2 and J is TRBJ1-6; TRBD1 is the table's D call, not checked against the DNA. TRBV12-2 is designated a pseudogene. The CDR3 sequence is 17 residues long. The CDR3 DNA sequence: TGTGCAAGTCGCTTAACCGGGGGCAGGGTGGGAATTTCACCCCTCCACTTT. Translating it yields CASRLTGGRVGISPLHF.

CDR3 sequence: CSARDPGGMAQYF. CDR3 DNA sequence: TGCAGTGCTAGAGATCCCGGGGGCATGGCCCAGTACTTC. The genes are TRBV20-1 and TRBJ2-5, with D possibly being TRBD1 or TRBD2 (6 bases each). The CDR3 is 13 amino acids. Trimming removed 0 bases at V and 9 bases at J, with 14 bases between. Germline CDR1 DFQATT, CDR2 SNEGSKA (reference sequence).

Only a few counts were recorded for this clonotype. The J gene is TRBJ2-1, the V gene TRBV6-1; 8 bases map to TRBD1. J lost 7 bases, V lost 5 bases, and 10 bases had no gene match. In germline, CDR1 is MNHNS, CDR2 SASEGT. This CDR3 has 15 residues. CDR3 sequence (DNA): TGTGCCAGCAGTCCCCAAGGACAGGGTCGGAATGAGCAGTTCTTC. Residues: CASSPQGQGRNEQFF.

This CDR3 is CSAQRYSNQPQHF. Here the CDR3 DNA reads TGCAGTGCGCAGAGGTATAGCAATCAGCCCCAGCATTTT. This rearrangement joins TRBV20-1 to TRBJ1-5; D uncertain. The germline V gene encodes CDR1 DFQATT and CDR2 SNEGSKA (reference sequence). V was cut by 6 bases and J by 0 bases, with 9 bases left in between. This CDR3 comprises 13 residues.